This T cell receptor beta chain was recorded in a study of blood T cell repertoires in COVID-19. Whole-study context: Specimens from acute and convalescent COVID-19 originated in the United States, Italy and Spain. The cDNA or gDNA used as material had been derived from T cells, B-cell-depleted T cells, or PBMCs.

In the source study's methods: Reference gene primers were amplified, and this amplification served to estimate nucleated cell counts. Sequencing used immunoSEQ multiplex PCR; TCRdb keeps in-frame clones, though not all of them. That table gives V, J and clone size, and the DNA gave D and trimming. The sample includes some 130,000 clones, around 79% of them seen just once. Unmatched junction bases numbered 3, after V lost 5 bases and J lost 4 bases. CDR1 MNHEY and CDR2 SVGEGT come from the germline V gene. The CDR3 sequence is 13 residues long. Sequenced material: peripheral blood. This clonotype was sampled from a man in his 60s with acute or convalescent COVID-19. The genes are TRBV6-2 or TRBV6-3 and TRBJ1-2; TRBD1 agrees at 8 bases. CDR3 sequence reads: CASSDRGVYGYTF. The CDR3 nucleotides are TGTGCCAGCAGTGACAGGGGTGTCTATGGCTACACCTTC.